Listed below are T cell receptor beta chains from one sample, sequenced in a study of beta chain features in type 1 diabetes. Sequencing used immunoSEQ multiplex PCR; TCRdb keeps in-frame clones, though not all of them. The table has a few hundred thousand clones, about 14% seen once. Sequencing was carried out using naive CD4+ T cells from blood. These receptors originate from a woman aged 18-35 years in good health. The CDR3 runs from the conserved cysteine through the conserved F or W. D genes are given only for firm matches. Size is stated for part of the rows, as once, few or many counts, or as a class when the clone is expanded.

V,size,J,D,CDR3,DNA
TRBV5-1,.,TRBJ1-2,TRBD1,CASSTRGLAVGYTF,TGCGCCAGCAGCACGAGGGGGCTTGCCGTTGGCTACACCTTC
TRBV2,once,TRBJ2-2,TRBD2,CASSPEAGAGTGELFF,TGTGCCAGCAGTCCCGAAGCGGGAGCGGGCACCGGGGAGCTGTTTTTT
TRBV27,.,TRBJ1-1,TRBD1,CASSPGQGAMNTEAFF,TGTGCCAGCAGTCCAGGACAGGGGGCTATGAACACTGAAGCTTTCTTT
TRBV30,few,TRBJ2-5,TRBD1,CAWGTTFRGSETQYF,TGTGCCTGGGGGACGACATTCAGGGGGTCGGAGACCCAGTACTTC
TRBV30,few,TRBJ2-2,.,CAWRGSLVTGELFF,TGTGCCTGGAGGGGCTCACTAGTCACCGGGGAGCTGTTTTTT
TRBV4-1,.,TRBJ2-7,.,CASSQGPIGPGVPYEQYF,TGCGCCAGCAGCCAAGGACCCATCGGGCCAGGGGTGCCCTACGAGCAGTACTTC
TRBV28,.,TRBJ2-1,.,CASSKGSATPTAFF,TGTGCCAGCAGTAAAGGTAGCGCTACCCCCACGGCGTTCTTC
TRBV9,.,TRBJ2-1,TRBD2,CASSVVPWRETHEQFF,TGTGCCAGCAGCGTAGTCCCTTGGCGGGAGACCCATGAGCAGTTCTTC
TRBV15,few,TRBJ1-3,TRBD1,CATSRTGIGTIYF,TGTGCCACCAGCAGGACAGGGATTGGCACCATATATTTT
TRBV19,few,TRBJ2-1,TRBD2,CASRPLAGGPDEQFF,TGTGCCAGTAGACCACTAGCGGGAGGGCCTGATGAGCAGTTCTTC
TRBV5-4,.,TRBJ1-2,.,CASSLRGKDYGYTF,TGTGCCAGCAGCTTGCGGGGGAAGGACTATGGCTACACCTTC
TRBV30,few,TRBJ1-1,.,CAWSASQGLGTEAFF,TGTGCCTGGAGTGCTTCGCAGGGATTAGGAACTGAAGCTTTCTTT
TRBV14,.,TRBJ1-1,.,CASSSQWNTEAFF,TGTGCCAGCAGCTCCCAGTGGAACACTGAAGCTTTCTTT
TRBV7-9,.,TRBJ2-7,.,CASSLLQGSYEQYF,TGTGCCAGCAGCTTATTGCAGGGCTCCTACGAGCAGTACTTC
TRBV7-2,.,TRBJ2-3,.,CASSPTPGSDTQYF,TGTGCCAGCAGCCCCACGCCAGGATCAGATACGCAGTATTTT
TRBV4-1,.,TRBJ2-6,.,CASSQGSPVVLTF,TGCGCCAGCAGCCAGGGCTCACCGGTCGTCCTGACTTTC
TRBV7-2,.,TRBJ2-7,.,CASSRTALYEQYF,TGTGCCAGCAGCCGGACAGCCCTCTACGAGCAGTACTTC
TRBV5-1,few,TRBJ2-3,TRBD2,CASYGLASTDTQYF,TGCGCCAGCTACGGACTAGCGAGCACAGATACGCAGTATTTT
TRBV18,.,TRBJ2-1,.,CASSPPSGGGSTNEQFF,TGTGCCAGCTCACCACCCTCTGGGGGCGGGAGCACCAATGAGCAGTTCTTC
TRBV7-2,.,TRBJ2-5,TRBD2,CASSVNLAGGGETQYF,TGTGCCAGCAGCGTCAATCTAGCGGGAGGGGGGGAGACCCAGTACTTC
TRBV30,once,TRBJ2-7,.,CAWGFDRLHEQYF,TGTGCCTGGGGCTTTGACAGGCTCCACGAACAGTACTTC
TRBV20-1,few,TRBJ2-7,TRBD1,CSARDRQGVYF,TGCAGTGCTAGAGATCGGCAGGGGGTATACTTC
TRBV25-1,few,TRBJ2-1,.,CASSGILVYNEQFF,TGTGCCAGCAGTGGCATACTCGTCTACAATGAGCAGTTCTTC
TRBV18,.,TRBJ1-4,.,CASSPTGPKSEKLFF,TGTGCCAGCTCACCGACAGGTCCTAAGAGTGAAAAACTGTTTTTT
TRBV12-5,few,TRBJ2-2,TRBD2,CASAGGVAGTGELFF,TGTGCTAGTGCCGGCGGGGTAGCGGGGACCGGGGAGCTGTTTTTT
TRBV28,few,TRBJ2-1,TRBD2,CASSFAGGGYNEQFF,TGTGCCAGCAGTTTCGCGGGAGGTGGATACAATGAGCAGTTCTTC
TRBV28,.,TRBJ1-4,.,CASSFSYATNEKLFF,TGTGCCAGCAGTTTTAGCTATGCAACTAATGAAAAACTGTTTTTT
TRBV15,few,TRBJ1-1,TRBD1,CATSAQGQEEAFF,TGTGCCACCAGCGCGCAGGGACAGGAGGAAGCTTTCTTT
TRBV27,few,TRBJ2-7,TRBD1,CASSPLTGVSYEQYF,TGTGCCAGCAGTCCACTGACAGGGGTGTCCTACGAGCAGTACTTC
TRBV9,.,TRBJ2-3,.,CASSVGPRGGDTQYF,TGTGCCAGCAGCGTAGGGCCCAGAGGGGGAGATACGCAGTATTTT
TRBV2,.,TRBJ2-7,.,CASSVQEGPGEQYF,TGTGCCAGCAGTGTTCAGGAGGGTCCGGGAGAGCAGTACTTC
TRBV18,few,TRBJ2-1,.,CASSPTQGRAYNEQFF,TGTGCCAGCTCACCTACTCAGGGGCGGGCCTACAATGAGCAGTTCTTC
TRBV4-3,.,TRBJ2-7,TRBD2,CASSQGLAAGEVSYEQYF,TGCGCCAGCAGCCAGGGACTAGCGGCAGGAGAAGTCTCCTACGAGCAGTACTTC
TRBV7-2,few,TRBJ2-7,.,CASTGDPTSYEQYF,TGTGCCAGCACCGGAGACCCGACCTCCTACGAGCAGTACTTC
TRBV28,.,TRBJ2-1,TRBD2,CASSPAGLGGDNEQFF,TGTGCCAGCAGCCCAGCGGGGCTGGGTGGGGATAATGAGCAGTTCTTC
TRBV7-2,.,TRBJ1-2,.,CASSSGGGTIRYGYTF,TGTGCCAGCAGCTCCGGCGGGGGTACAATTAGATATGGCTACACCTTC
TRBV28,few,TRBJ2-7,.,CASSFSRTRSYEQYF,TGTGCCAGCAGTTTTTCCCGGACACGCTCCTACGAGCAGTACTTC
TRBV4-1,.,TRBJ2-7,.,CASSQTEALASYEQYF,TGCGCCAGCAGCCAAACGGAAGCACTAGCCTCCTACGAGCAGTACTTC
TRBV9,few,TRBJ2-2,TRBD2,CASSGTSGISGTGELFF,TGTGCCAGCAGCGGGACTAGCGGGATAAGTGGGACCGGGGAGCTGTTTTTT
TRBV28,few,TRBJ2-1,.,CASIQATFPFF,TGTGCCAGCATCCAGGCCACGTTCCCGTTCTTC
TRBV30,.,TRBJ2-1,TRBD2,CACTSGLSSYNEQFF,TGTGCCTGTACTAGCGGTCTTAGCTCCTACAATGAGCAGTTCTTC
TRBV2,.,TRBJ2-1,.,CASSQRGNEQFF,TGTGCCAGCAGTCAACGCGGCAATGAGCAGTTCTTC
TRBV6-6,.,TRBJ2-2,.,CASRSGELFF,TGTGCCAGCAGGTCGGGGGAGCTGTTTTTT
TRBV19,.,TRBJ2-2,.,CAAGPRAGELFF,TGTGCCGCGGGACCCCGGGCAGGGGAGCTGTTTTTT
TRBV28,.,TRBJ2-3,.,CASSLYSGTSTDTQYF,TGTGCCAGCAGTTTATACTCCGGGACTAGCACAGATACGCAGTATTTT
TRBV28,.,TRBJ2-7,.,CASSRTSGTSYEQYF,TGTGCCAGCAGCCGAACTTCCGGGACTTCCTACGAGCAGTACTTC